This record looks at one T cell receptor (beta chain) sequence and its context. Other DNA sequences in this specimen translate into the identical CDR3. Memory CD4+ cells were the fraction left after CD45RA+ naive selection. The sample belongs to a study of shared clonotypes between healthy human individuals. Study details: CD4 naive and memory got three plates each, CD8 naive two, CD8 memory one.

The table came from immunoSEQ multiplex PCR; TCRdb's copy has only in-frame clones and leaves some out. Altogether about a million clones are present, roughly 80% being singletons, with the ten largest covering about 0.89%. Trimming stripped 1 base from V and 7 bases from J, with 11 bases between. CDR3 size: 13 residues. Germline lookup yields CDR1 LNHDA and CDR2 SQIVND (reference sequence). The chain couples TRBV19 to TRBJ2-7; D is perhaps TRBD2 (6 bases). This TCR was sampled from a man between 18 and 29 years old in good health. Some clones in this sample may be carry-over from other donors' samples. Sequencing was performed on memory CD4+ T cells from PBMCs. The subset was: CD45RA-negative fraction. CDR3: CASSIGRRGEQYF. The CDR3 DNA follows: TGTGCCAGTAGTATAGGACGACGGGGGGAGCAGTACTTC.